The 18 T cell receptor beta chains presented below share a single source sample, sequenced in a study of blood T cell repertoires in COVID-19 (dated by TCRdb to about 2020). The method behind the library was the immunoSEQ multiplex PCR assay. In its TCRdb copy, this immuneACCESS table keeps in-frame sequences only and misses some clones. Where compared with another copy, unresolved V genes explain less than half of these, and the others have no known cause. The sample table contains 60,000 or so clones; only one count was recorded for nearly 80% of them. The ten largest make up over 25% of the sample. The sequenced sample was peripheral blood. These receptors were collected from a human donor in a cohort sampled during active COVID-19.

This clone was counted a single time. The chain employs TRBV11-1 and TRBJ2-2, with 9 bases fitting TRBD1. Germline values: CDR1 SGHAT, CDR2 FQDESV (reference sequence). The V and J ends lost 8 bases and 3 bases, in that order; junction bases with no gene match: 7. CDR3 length: 15 amino acids. The CDR3 sequence: CASQRDRVYTGELFF. The CDR3 nucleotides are TGTGCCAGCCAACGGGACAGGGTTTACACCGGGGAGCTGTTTTTT.

This clone has only a few counts. The V and J genes are TRBV18 and TRBJ1-6; 8 bases match TRBD1. The germline CDR1 and CDR2 sequences are KGHSH and LQKENI. The CDR3 has 16 amino acids. V was pared by 4 bases and J by 9 bases, with 11 bases of the junction left unmatched. The CDR3 loop reads CASSRTRQGMGSPLHF. CDR3 in DNA: TGTGCCAGCTCACGCACCCGACAGGGGATGGGTTCACCCCTCCACTTT.

The gene calls are TRBV7-3 and TRBJ2-7, with unresolved D. Germline values: CDR1 SGHTA, CDR2 FQGTGA. CDR3 length: 13 amino acids. V lost 5 bases to trimming and J lost 6 bases, with 14 bases between them. DNA for the CDR3: TGTGCCAGCAGCCCGACCTTGGGCTTCGAGCAGTACTTC. It specifies CASSPTLGFEQYF.

The rearrangement uses TRBV24-1 and TRBJ2-4; 7 bases are shared with TRBD1. This CDR3 is 15 amino acids long. J lost 4 bases, V lost 4 bases, and 6 bases had no gene match. CDR1 is KGHDR, CDR2 SFDVKD, per germline. The CDR3, as DNA: TGTGCCACCAGTGAAACCGGGACAGCAAAAAACATTCAGTACTTC. It codes for CATSETGTAKNIQYF.

This sequence joins TRBV5-6 and TRBJ2-7; 7 bases are shared with TRBD1. The CDR3 consists of 15 residues. Germline V gene data show CDR1 as SGHDT and CDR2 as YYEEEE. The trim removed 0 bases at V and 3 bases at J, leaving 6 bases unmatched. The CDR3 reads CASSLGGGSVYEQYF. In DNA, the CDR3 is TGTGCCAGCAGCTTGGGAGGGGGCTCGGTCTACGAGCAGTACTTC.

This clone appeared a single time. The gene calls are TRBV10-2 and TRBJ2-1, with D uncertain. This CDR3 has 14 residues. Germline CDR1 is WSHSY and CDR2 is SAAADI. The germline V and J ends were trimmed by 0 bases and 2 bases, with 5 bases remaining between them. The CDR3 protein is CASSESGPYNEQFF. CDR3 DNA sequence: TGCGCCAGCAGTGAGTCTGGGCCCTACAATGAGCAGTTCTTC.

V usage is TRBV19 and J usage is TRBJ2-1; 10 bases match TRBD2. With V trimmed by 4 bases and J by 7 bases, 13 bases remained unmatched. The CDR3 length is 17 residues. Germline-derived CDR1 and CDR2 are LNHDA and SQIVND (reference sequence). The CDR3 coding sequence is TGTGCCAGTAGTACATCAGCTAGCGGGAGTGAGGAAAATGAGCAGTTCTTC. This encodes CASSTSASGSEENEQFF.

This clone came up once. The V call is TRBV3-1 (or the pseudogene TRBV3-2), the J call TRBJ2-4; D is unclear. Germline CDR1 reads LGHDT; CDR2 reads YNNKEL (reference sequence). The CDR3 has 17 amino acids. Between the trimmed V and J ends, which lost 1 base and 0 bases, there was a span of 13 bases. The CDR3 sequence: CASSQGLSRLAKNIQYF. In DNA form, the CDR3 reads TGTGCCAGCAGCCAAGGACTTTCACGACTAGCCAAAAACATTCAGTACTTC.

The chain uses TRBV5-1 and TRBJ2-7; 9 bases fit TRBD1. The CDR3 is 14 amino acids. Looked up from germline, CDR1 is SGHRS and CDR2 is YFSETQ. V lost 5 bases and J lost 4; bases outside the gene matches: 7. This chain's CDR3 is CASRAGTGSYEQYF. The DNA of the CDR3 is TGCGCCAGCAGAGCCGGGACAGGGTCTTACGAGCAGTACTTC.

The rearrangement links TRBV6-5 to TRBJ2-1, with TRBD2 matching over 7 bases. The CDR3 length is 13 residues. Trimming cost V 5 bases and J 9 bases; bases outside gene matches: 7. CDR1 and CDR2 from the germline V gene are MNHEY and SVGAGI. This chain's CDR3 is CASSPGTTGEQFF. As DNA, the CDR3 is TGTGCCAGCAGTCCCGGGACTACGGGTGAGCAGTTCTTC.

This chain joins TRBV28 and TRBJ1-5; 10 bases are shared with TRBD1. The CDR3 sequence is 15 residues long. The ends lost 2 bases at V and 7 bases at J; junction bases unmatched: 5. Germline V gives CDR1 MDHEN, CDR2 SYDVKM. The CDR3 here is CASSLVGTGVQPQHF. CDR3 DNA sequence: TGTGCCAGCAGTTTAGTTGGGACAGGGGTACAGCCCCAGCATTTT.

This clone was seen only a few times. J is TRBJ1-1 and V is TRBV19; 9 bases map to TRBD1. The ends lost 4 bases at V and 3 bases at J; junction bases unmatched: 6. Germline CDR1 LNHDA, CDR2 SQIVND (reference sequence). This CDR3 comprises 15 residues. The CDR3 loop is CASSTSGQGDTEAFF. The CDR3 nucleotides are TGTGCCAGTAGTACTTCGGGACAGGGCGACACTGAAGCTTTCTTT.

This CDR3 reads CASSLRSSYNEQFF. As DNA, the CDR3 is TGCGCCAGCAGCTTAAGGAGCTCCTACAATGAGCAGTTCTTC. The chain has TRBV5-1 and TRBJ2-1; D ambiguous. Looked up from germline, CDR1 is SGHRS and CDR2 is YFSETQ. V was cut by 2 bases and J by 0 bases, with 6 bases left in between. CDR3 size: 14 residues. Using reference TRBV5-1 and TRBJ2-1 for the parts outside the CDR3, the full variable domain is KAGVTQTPRYLIKTRGQQVTLSCSPISGHRSVSWYQQTPGQGLQFLFEYFSETQRNKGNFPGRFSGRQFSNSRSEMNVSTLELGDSALYLCASSLRSSYNEQFFGPGTRLTVL.

This chain connects TRBV6-2 or TRBV6-3 to TRBJ2-1; D remains unclear. The germline V gene encodes CDR1 MNHEY and CDR2 SVGEGT. V lost 6 bases and J lost 8, with 8 bases in between. This CDR3 spans 11 amino acids. CDR3 residues: CASSIADEQFF. Here the CDR3 DNA reads TGTGCCAGCAGCATAGCCGATGAGCAGTTCTTC.

The rearrangement joins TRBV5-5 to TRBJ1-1, with TRBD1 matching 8 bases. This CDR3 spans 15 amino acids. With 4 bases clipped from V and 0 bases from J, the junction kept 5 bases outside the gene matches. CDR1 and CDR2 from the germline V gene are SGHKS and YYEKEE (reference sequence). The CDR3 region has the DNA TGTGCCAGCAGCAGGGGACAGGTCATGAACACTGAAGCTTTCTTT. It yields the protein CASSRGQVMNTEAFF.

This chain links TRBV5-1 with TRBJ2-2, with 12 bases matching TRBD2. Germline values: CDR1 SGHRS, CDR2 YFSETQ. V dropped 4 bases and J dropped 6; count of bases not matched to a gene: 4. The CDR3 spans 15 residues. Here the CDR3 DNA reads TGCGCCAGCAGCGGAGCTAGCGGGAGGGCCGGGGAGCTGTTTTTT. This sequence encodes CASSGASGRAGELFF.

The chain has TRBV10-3 and TRBJ1-2; TRBD1 is a possible D gene (6 bases). This CDR3 spans 15 amino acids. Per germline, CDR1 ENHRY and CDR2 SYGVKD. V was clipped by 9 bases and J by 6 bases, with 23 bases between them. CDR3 sequence: CAITSRDTSFDGYTF. The DNA for the CDR3 is TGTGCCATTACCTCCAGGGACACCTCATTTGATGGCTACACCTTC.

This chain joins TRBV12-3 or TRBV12-4 and TRBJ2-7; maybe TRBD2 (6 bases). The CDR3 consists of 13 residues. V was trimmed by 7 bases and J by 3 bases, leaving 13 bases between them. The CDR3 sequence: CASTRDSRYEQYF. The CDR3 region has the DNA TGTGCCAGCACCCGGGACTCTCGCTACGAGCAGTACTTC.